The next 32 T cell receptor beta chains were all read from a single sample in a study of molecular identifiers for immune sequencing clone quantification. TCRdb passed the PCR reads through MiXCR, listing each CDR3 protein once. The top ten clones hold around 0.7% of a sample with about 320,000 distinct CDR3 sequences, 24% of them seen once. Specimen: naive CD8+ T cells from blood, with Jurkat cell RNA spiked in. The subset here: FACS-sorted CD8+CD4-CCR7+CD45RA+ naive T cells. The receptors derive from a human donor in good health. Some libraries in this study had Jurkat cell RNA spiked in.

Details on this clonotype: Sequence at one end of the junction differs from germline and may be a read error. This chain links TRBV29-1 with TRBJ2-7; TRBD1 matches at 7 bases. The CDR3 loop spans 11 amino acids. Germline loops: CDR1 SQVTM, CDR2 ANQGSEA. The CDR3 DNA reads as TGCAGGGGTGGGGACAGATACGAGCAGTGCTTC. Amino acid sequence: CRGGDRYEQCF.

As regards this clonotype: This clone may be a read error of a much larger clone one base away. The rearrangement uses TRBV7-2 and TRBJ2-7; 11 positions match TRBD2. There are 14 residues in the CDR3. Per the germline V gene, CDR1 is SGHTA and CDR2 is FQGNSA. The junction had 4 bases not matched to a gene; V was cut back by 5 bases and J by 4 bases. CDR3 residues: CASSPTSGMYEQYF. The CDR3 region has the DNA TGTGCCAGCAGCCCGACTAGCGGGATGTACGAGCAGTACTTC. Based on the CDR3 plus reference TRBV7-2 and TRBJ2-7, the full variable domain is GAGVSQSPSNKVTEKGKDVELRCDPISGHTALYWYRQSLGQGLEFLIYFQGNSAPDKSGLPSDRFSAERTGGSVSTLTIQRTQQEDSAVYLCASSPTSGMYEQYFGPGTRLTVT.

In this sample, this clonotype turned up many times. V and J are TRBV20-1 and TRBJ2-7, with a possible D match to TRBD1 (5 bases). The CDR3 consists of 13 residues. The germline V gene encodes CDR1 DFQATT and CDR2 SNEGSKA (reference sequence). V lost 5 bases and J 0 bases, leaving 11 bases between the germline ends. Here the CDR3 reads CSADPDSSYEQYF. The CDR3 DNA reads as TGCAGTGCTGATCCCGACAGCTCCTACGAGCAGTACTTC.

The chain is built from TRBV5-4 and TRBJ2-5, with a tentative D call TRBD2 (6 bases). There are 14 residues in the CDR3. Trimming stripped 0 bases from V and 1 base from J, with 7 bases between. Germline V gives CDR1 SGHNT, CDR2 YYREEE (reference sequence). DNA of the CDR3: TGTGCCAGCAGCTTGGGGGGGGTCCAAGAGACCCAGTACTTC. This translates into CASSLGGVQETQYF.

This clonotype turned up a few times. The gene calls are TRBV29-1 and TRBJ2-1, with D maybe TRBD2 (5 bases). Germline V lookup: CDR1 SQVTM, CDR2 ANQGSEA. Between the trimmed V and J ends, which lost 7 bases and 9 bases, there was a span of 10 bases. The CDR3 runs 10 residues. The chain's CDR3 is CSAESGEQFF. CDR3 nucleotide sequence: TGCAGCGCAGAGAGCGGTGAGCAGTTCTTC.

Regarding this clonotype: A much larger clone is a single base away; this may be a read error. The rearrangement uses TRBV30 and TRBJ2-5; no definite D call. Trimming took off 4 bases at V and 9 bases at J, with 12 bases between the two ends. Per the germline V gene, CDR1 is GTSNPN and CDR2 is SVGIG (reference sequence). CDR3 size: 11 residues. The DNA for the CDR3 is TGTGCCTGGATTGTCGCGGAGCCCCAGTACTTC. It codes for CAWIVAEPQYF.

This clonotype was counted many times. The chain recombines TRBV2 with TRBJ2-1; D gene ambiguous. Germline loops: CDR1 SNHLY, CDR2 FYNNEI. The CDR3 spans 14 residues. Trimming removed 0 bases from V and 3 bases from J, with 6 bases in between. The CDR3 loop is CASSEATHYNEQFF. The CDR3 coding sequence is TGTGCCAGCAGTGAAGCTACCCACTACAATGAGCAGTTCTTC.

This clonotype was seen repeatedly, ten times or more. This rearrangement joins TRBV12-5 to TRBJ2-7; TRBD1 is a possible D gene (6 bases). This CDR3 is built from 13 residues. Germline values: CDR1 LGHNT, CDR2 FRNRAP. V dropped 5 bases and J dropped 2 bases, with 10 bases sitting between them. In DNA, the CDR3 is TGTGCTAGTGGTACAGGGTCCGCCTACGAGCAGTACTTC. Protein: CASGTGSAYEQYF.

This clonotype was picked up many times. The rearrangement uses TRBV7-9 and TRBJ1-4; D call uncertain. The germline V gene has CDR1 SEHNR and CDR2 FQNEAQ (reference sequence). CDR3 length: 16 residues. Deletions cut 6 bases from V and 7 bases from J, with 21 bases between. The CDR3 protein is CASSPMVGEPTEKLFF. DNA for the CDR3: TGTGCCAGCAGTCCAATGGTTGGGGAGCCTACTGAAAAACTGTTTTTT.

The sample holds a few counts of this clonotype. The chain carries TRBV4-2 and TRBJ2-7; D remains ambiguous. CDR3 size: 12 residues. V was trimmed by 1 base and J by 2 bases, leaving 3 bases between them. Germline V gives CDR1 LGHNA, CDR2 YNFKEQ. Written as DNA, the CDR3 is TGTGCCAGCAGCCAAGCCCCCTACGAGCAGTACTTC. It codes for CASSQAPYEQYF.

The chain recombines TRBV6-2 or TRBV6-3 with TRBJ2-1; tentative D call: TRBD2 (5 bases). CDR3 length: 14 residues. Germline CDR1 MNHEY, CDR2 SVGEGT. The ends were cut back, 0 bases at V and 5 bases at J, with 8 bases in the middle. The CDR3 DNA is TGTGCCAGCAGTTACTCTTTGACTAACAATGAGCAGTTCTTC. This gives the protein CASSYSLTNNEQFF.

This clonotype turned up a few times. V usage is TRBV30 and J usage is TRBJ2-1, with 8 bases fitting TRBD2. The CDR3 covers 14 residues. V lost 3 bases and J lost 4; bases outside the gene matches: 5. Per the germline V gene, CDR1 is GTSNPN and CDR2 is SVGIG (reference sequence). CDR3 loop: CAWRSSGIYNEQFF. For the CDR3, the DNA is TGTGCCTGGAGGAGTAGCGGGATATACAATGAGCAGTTCTTC.

This chain joins TRBV5-5 and TRBJ2-7; D is ambiguous. The ends were cut back, 4 bases at V and 2 bases at J, with 10 bases in the middle. The CDR3 consists of 13 residues. Germline assignment: CDR1 SGHKS and CDR2 YYEKEE (reference sequence). This chain's CDR3 is CASSRTATYEQYF. The CDR3 DNA follows: TGTGCCAGCAGCCGGACGGCAACCTACGAGCAGTACTTC.

This clonotype was seen a few times. The chain joins TRBV6-2 or TRBV6-3 to TRBJ2-5, with 9 bases identical to TRBD2. V lost 0 bases and J lost 2; bases outside the gene matches: 4. The length of the CDR3 is 16 residues. The germline V gene has CDR1 MNHEY and CDR2 SVGEGT. The CDR3, as DNA: TGTGCCAGCAGTTACTCGACAGCGGGGGGACAAGAGACCCAGTACTTC. This encodes CASSYSTAGGQETQYF.

The chain recombines TRBV6-2 or TRBV6-3 with TRBJ2-7; D remains unclear. Trimming shortened V by 2 bases and J by 5 bases, and 10 bases separated the two germline ends. CDR3 length: 13 residues. Germline assignment: CDR1 MNHEY and CDR2 SVGEGT. For the CDR3, the DNA is TGTGCCAGCAGTTACAGGGTTGGCGACGAGCAGTACTTC. This gives the protein CASSYRVGDEQYF.

This clonotype was observed many times. The chain joins TRBV7-2 to TRBJ2-3, with 11 bases fitting TRBD2. The ends lost 4 bases at V and 5 bases at J; junction bases unmatched: 14. Germline assignment: CDR1 SGHTA and CDR2 FQGNSA. This CDR3 has 18 residues. CDR3 in amino acids: CASSSLTSGAGRIDTQYF. The DNA for the CDR3 is TGTGCCAGCAGCTCGCTGACTAGCGGGGCGGGGAGAATAGATACGCAGTATTTT. The variable domain in full, completed from reference TRBV7-2 and TRBJ2-3, reads GAGVSQSPSNKVTEKGKDVELRCDPISGHTALYWYRQSLGQGLEFLIYFQGNSAPDKSGLPSDRFSAERTGGSVSTLTIQRTQQEDSAVYLCASSSLTSGAGRIDTQYFGPGTRLTVL.

This clonotype was observed a few times. This sequence joins TRBV9 and TRBJ2-3; 7 nucleotides align to TRBD2. The CDR3 consists of 13 residues. Trimming cost V 3 bases and J 7 bases; bases outside gene matches: 5. CDR1 is SGDLS, CDR2 YYNGEE, per germline. The CDR3 reads CASSETSRNTQYF. CDR3 in DNA: TGTGCCAGCAGCGAGACTAGCAGAAATACGCAGTATTTT.

This clonotype occurred many times. This sequence joins TRBV9 and TRBJ2-3; D unresolved. With 3 bases removed from V and 2 bases from J, the gap between germline ends came to 7 bases. The CDR3 extends over 13 amino acids. Germline V gene data show CDR1 as SGDLS and CDR2 as YYNGEE. The CDR3 loop reads CASSAYYTDTQYF. For the CDR3, the DNA is TGTGCCAGCAGCGCCTACTACACAGATACGCAGTATTTT.

There are a few counts of this clonotype. V gene TRBV29-1 combines with J gene TRBJ2-6; 7 bases are shared with TRBD2. CDR1 SQVTM and CDR2 ANQGSEA come from the germline V gene. Trimming took 1 base from V and 1 from J; bases not matched to a gene: 1. The CDR3 runs 15 residues. The CDR3 sequence is CSVEGTSSGANVLTF. As DNA, the CDR3 is TGCAGCGTTGAAGGGACTAGTTCTGGGGCCAACGTCCTGACTTTC.

This sequence joins TRBV27 and TRBJ1-5, with D possibly being TRBD1 (5 bases). V was cut by 4 bases and J by 7 bases, with 11 bases left in between. CDR1 and CDR2 from the germline V gene are MNHEY and SMNVEV (reference sequence). The CDR3 consists of 13 residues. In nucleotides, the CDR3 is TGTGCCAGCAGTTCGGCAGGGCAACAGCCCCAGCATTTT. The encoded protein is CASSSAGQQPQHF.

This clonotype showed up many times. The chain uses TRBV7-8 and TRBJ2-3; TRBD1 matches 7 bases. J lost 0 bases, V lost 3 bases, and 3 bases had no gene match. Germline-derived CDR1 and CDR2 are SGHVS and FQNEAQ. The length of the CDR3 is 15 residues. CDR3 protein: CASSLRTGSTDTQYF. The CDR3 nucleotides are TGTGCCAGCAGCTTGAGGACAGGTAGCACAGATACGCAGTATTTT.

A few counts support this clonotype. This may stem from a read error, because a much larger clone lies one nucleotide away. The rearrangement uses TRBV27 and TRBJ1-1, with D possibly matching TRBD1 (6 bases). CDR3 length: 13 amino acids. The germline V gene has CDR1 MNHEY and CDR2 SMNVEV (reference sequence). The DNA of the CDR3 is TGTGCCTGCAGTTTCTCAGGGGACACTGAAGCTTTCTTT. The encoded protein is CACSFSGDTEAFF.

This clonotype has at least ten counts. J is TRBJ1-5 and V is TRBV7-9; D not certain. CDR1 is SEHNR and CDR2 is FQNEAQ in the germline V gene (reference sequence). The V end lost 1 base, the J end lost 7 bases, and 11 bases lay between the germline ends. This CDR3 comprises 14 residues. In DNA, the CDR3 is TGTGCCAGCAGCTTAGTCGGTACGGCACAGCCCCAGCATTTT. Encoded protein: CASSLVGTAQPQHF.

Worth noting for this clonotype: A clone one base away is much larger, so this may be a read error. The chain is built from TRBV2 and TRBJ2-3; weak D call: TRBD1 (6 bases). The V end lost 6 bases, the J end lost 1 base, and 11 bases lay between the germline ends. Germline lookup yields CDR1 SNHLY and CDR2 FYNNEI. CDR3 length: 14 amino acids. The CDR3 coding sequence is TGTGCCAGCAGACCAGGGGTTGGCACAGATACGCAGTATTTT. It codes for CASRPGVGTDTQYF.

The rearrangement links TRBV20-1 to TRBJ2-1; D may be TRBD2 (6 bases). Germline-derived CDR1 and CDR2 are DFQATT and SNEGSKA (reference sequence). There are 15 residues in the CDR3. Trimming stripped 2 bases from V and 3 bases from J, with 14 bases between. The CDR3 DNA reads as TGCAGTGCTAGAAGACGGGACTCCTACTACAATGAGCAGTTCTTC. It specifies CSARRRDSYYNEQFF.

In its sample, this clonotype was seen many times. J is TRBJ1-1 and V is TRBV5-4, with a weak D call TRBD1 (6 bases). The CDR3 is made up of 13 amino acids. V lost 3 bases and J 7 bases, leaving 13 bases between the germline ends. The germline V gene encodes CDR1 SGHNT and CDR2 YYREEE (reference sequence). Here the CDR3 DNA reads TGTGCCAGCAGCTGGGGGGCGCACGATGAAGCTTTCTTT. Translation: CASSWGAHDEAFF.

The chain recombines TRBV4-3 with TRBJ1-1; maybe TRBD1 (5 bases). Germline V gene sequence: CDR1 LGHNA, CDR2 YSLEER. The V gene lost 2 bases and the J gene lost 3 bases, with 22 bases spanning the gap. This CDR3 region has 18 residues. CDR3 sequence: CASSQRVVGRGVDTEAFF. Here the CDR3 DNA reads TGCGCCAGCAGCCAAAGGGTCGTAGGGCGGGGGGTGGACACTGAAGCTTTCTTT.

At least ten counts were recorded for this clonotype. The gene calls are TRBV5-1 and TRBJ2-7; 9 bases map to TRBD1. Germline CDR1 and CDR2: SGHRS and YFSETQ. The CDR3 has 16 amino acids. V trimming: 1 base; J trimming: 3 bases; junction bases outside the gene matches: 8. The CDR3: CASSLTGQGVFYEQYF. The CDR3, as DNA: TGCGCCAGCAGCTTGACGGGACAGGGAGTTTTCTACGAGCAGTACTTC.

In regard to this clonotype: One base away lies a much larger clone, so this may be a sequencing read error. The J gene is TRBJ1-1, the V gene TRBV6-1; D is perhaps TRBD1 (5 bases). Germline CDR1 reads MNHNS; CDR2 reads SASEGT. The CDR3 contains 14 residues. The CDR3 nucleotides read TGTGCCAGCAGAGAAGCGCAGGGTTACACTGAAGCTTTCTTT. This gives the protein CASREAQGYTEAFF.

This clonotype was detected only once. A much larger clone differs from this one at a single base, so this may be a read error. The chain carries TRBV7-9 and TRBJ1-4, with D possibly matching TRBD1 (6 bases). The CDR3 totals 14 residues. The germline gives CDR1 SEHNR, CDR2 FQNEAQ (reference sequence). V was cut by 3 bases and J by 9 bases, with 14 bases left in between. The CDR3, as DNA: TGTGCCAGCAGCTTCCCGACAGGCCCGCAAAAACTGTTTTTT. Translation: CASSFPTGPQKLFF.

The table lists this clonotype with many counts. The chain has TRBV5-1 and TRBJ1-5; a possible D gene is TRBD1 (5 bases). Trimming took 0 bases from V and 3 from J, leaving 7 bases between them. The CDR3 is 14 residues long. Germline values: CDR1 SGHRS, CDR2 YFSETQ. The CDR3 region has the DNA TGCGCCAGCAGCTTGGAGGGGTTCAATCAGCCCCAGCATTTT. Translating it yields CASSLEGFNQPQHF.

This clonotype was counted at least ten times. The CDR3 loop is CSAPSENTGELFF. DNA for the CDR3: TGCAGCGCTCCTAGCGAGAACACCGGGGAGCTGTTTTTT. This sequence joins TRBV29-1 and TRBJ2-2, with D perhaps TRBD2 (6 bases). Trimming removed 7 bases from V and 1 base from J, with 10 bases in between. CDR1 is SQVTM and CDR2 is ANQGSEA in the germline V gene. CDR3 length: 13 residues.